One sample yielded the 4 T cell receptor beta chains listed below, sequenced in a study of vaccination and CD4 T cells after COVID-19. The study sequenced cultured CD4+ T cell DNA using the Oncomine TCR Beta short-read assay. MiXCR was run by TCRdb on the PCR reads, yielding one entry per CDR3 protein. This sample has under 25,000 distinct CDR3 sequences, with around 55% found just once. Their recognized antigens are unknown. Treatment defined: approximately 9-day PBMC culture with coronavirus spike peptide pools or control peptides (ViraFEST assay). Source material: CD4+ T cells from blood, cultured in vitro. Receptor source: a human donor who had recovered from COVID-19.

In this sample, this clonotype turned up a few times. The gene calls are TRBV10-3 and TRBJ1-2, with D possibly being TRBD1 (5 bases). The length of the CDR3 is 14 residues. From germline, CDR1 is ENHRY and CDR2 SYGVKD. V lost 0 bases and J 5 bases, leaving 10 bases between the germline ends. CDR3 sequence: CAISESSGGYGYTF. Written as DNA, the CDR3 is TGTGCCATCAGTGAGTCGAGTGGGGGGTATGGCTACACCTTC.

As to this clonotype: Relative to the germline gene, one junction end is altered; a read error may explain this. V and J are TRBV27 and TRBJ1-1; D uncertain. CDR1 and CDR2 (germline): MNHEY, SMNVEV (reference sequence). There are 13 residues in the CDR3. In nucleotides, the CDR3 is TGTGCCAGCAGTCCCCGACCGGGCACTGAAGCTTTTTTT. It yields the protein CASSPRPGTEAFF.

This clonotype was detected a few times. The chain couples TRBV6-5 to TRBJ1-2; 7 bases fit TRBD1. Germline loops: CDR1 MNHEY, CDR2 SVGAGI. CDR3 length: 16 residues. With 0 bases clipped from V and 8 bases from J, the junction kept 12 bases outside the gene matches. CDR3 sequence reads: CASSYSDQWTGGGYTF. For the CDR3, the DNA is TGTGCCAGCAGTTACTCGGATCAGTGGACAGGCGGGGGCTACACCTTC.

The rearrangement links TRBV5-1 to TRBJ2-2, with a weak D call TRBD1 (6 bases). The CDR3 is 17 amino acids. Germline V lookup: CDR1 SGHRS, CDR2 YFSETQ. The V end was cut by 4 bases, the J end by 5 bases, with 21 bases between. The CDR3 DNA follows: TGCGCCAGCAGCCGAACCGGGACACCCTCGAGTACCGGGGAGCTGTTTTTT. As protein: CASSRTGTPSSTGELFF. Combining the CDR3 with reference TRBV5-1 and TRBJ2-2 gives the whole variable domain KAGVTQTPRYLIKTRGQQVTLSCSPISGHRSVSWYQQTPGQGLQFLFEYFSETQRNKGNFPGRFSGRQFSNSRSEMNVSTLELGDSALYLCASSRTGTPSSTGELFFGEGSRLTVL.